The rows below give T cell receptor beta chains drawn from one sample of a study of blood T cell repertoires in COVID-19. The data were produced by immunoSEQ multiplex PCR, yet TCRdb's version contains in-frame clones alone and is incomplete. The sample yields about 110,000 clones, about 82% seen once. The sequenced sample was peripheral blood. These receptors came from a man older than 75 with COVID-19, enrolled during active disease. CDR3s include the opening cysteine and the closing phenylalanine or tryptophan. D genes are given only for firm matches. A row's size may be missing; if present it is once, few, many or a size class.

CASSESVSGTTYSPLHF,TGTGCCAGCAGTGAATCTGTAAGCGGGACGACTTACTCACCCCTCCACTTT,-,17,TRBJ1-6,-,TRBV6-1
CASSPRGSGGGNQPQHF,TGTGCCAGCTCACCGAGAGGGAGCGGGGGAGGCAATCAGCCCCAGCATTTT,-,17,TRBJ1-5,-,TRBV18
CASSTDREQRYPQHF,TGTGCCAGCAGTACCGACAGGGAACAGCGGTACCCCCAGCATTTT,TRBD1,15,TRBJ1-5,-,TRBV6-5
CASSQGLVAYNEQFF,TGTGCCAGCAGCCAGGGACTAGTAGCCTACAATGAGCAGTTCTTC,TRBD2,15,TRBJ2-1,-,TRBV3-1/TRBV3-2
CASSLDWYNEQFF,TGTGCCAGCAGTTTAGACTGGTACAATGAGCAGTTCTTC,-,13,TRBJ2-1,-,TRBV27
CASSYWSGTYNEQFF,TGTGCCAGCAGTTACTGGAGCGGTACCTACAATGAGCAGTTCTTC,-,15,TRBJ2-1,few,TRBV6-2/TRBV6-3
CASSQHEFRTGRWNSPLHF,TGCGCCAGCAGTCAACACGAATTCAGGACAGGGAGGTGGAATTCACCCCTCCACTTT,TRBD1,19,TRBJ1-6,-,TRBV23-1
CASSYKARASNQPQHF,TGTGCCAGCAGTTACAAAGCCAGGGCAAGCAATCAGCCCCAGCATTTT,-,16,TRBJ1-5,once,TRBV6-6
CASARGGGPYNEQFF,TGTGCCAGCGCCCGTGGGGGAGGGCCCTACAATGAGCAGTTCTTC,TRBD2,15,TRBJ2-1,-,TRBV9
CASSLTGKNYGYTF,TGTGCCAGCAGCTTGACAGGGAAAAACTATGGCTACACCTTC,-,14,TRBJ1-2,-,TRBV5-4
CASSSTLLAGEAGELFF,TGTGCCAGCAGTTCGACACTTTTAGCGGGAGAGGCCGGGGAGCTGTTTTTT,TRBD2,17,TRBJ2-2,-,TRBV27
CASSFTEGYIQYF,TGTGCCAGCAGTTTCACAGAGGGATACATTCAGTACTTC,-,13,TRBJ2-4,few,TRBV27
CASSLGEVWETQYF,TGCGCCAGCAGCTTGGGAGAGGTGTGGGAGACCCAGTACTTC,-,14,TRBJ2-5,-,TRBV5-1
CASSQPRGLTGELFF,TGCGCCAGCAGTCAACCCAGGGGCCTGACCGGGGAGCTGTTTTTT,-,15,TRBJ2-2,-,TRBV23-1
CASKWRPGTTPNQPQHF,TGTGCCAGCAAGTGGAGGCCCGGGACAACCCCTAATCAGCCCCAGCATTTT,-,17,TRBJ1-5,once,TRBV28
CASSLLGITYEQYF,TGTGCCAGCAGCCTCCTCGGGATAACCTACGAGCAGTACTTC,-,14,TRBJ2-7,-,TRBV6-2/TRBV6-3
CSASLRVTEAFF,TGCAGTGCTAGTCTCCGGGTGACTGAAGCTTTCTTT,-,12,TRBJ1-1,-,TRBV20-1
CSVAPGTGSTDTQYF,TGCAGCGTGGCTCCCGGGACAGGGAGCACAGATACGCAGTATTTT,TRBD1,15,TRBJ2-3,-,TRBV29-1
CASSLGGGGNNSPLHF,TGTGCCAGCAGCCTTGGAGGAGGCGGCAATAATTCACCCCTCCACTTT,-,16,TRBJ1-6,few,TRBV25-1
CASSIYRGAYEQYF,TGTGCCAGTAGTATCTACAGGGGAGCCTACGAGCAGTACTTC,TRBD1,14,TRBJ2-7,few,TRBV19
CASSLERNTGELFF,TGTGCCAGCAGTCTGGAGCGGAACACCGGGGAGCTGTTTTTT,-,14,TRBJ2-2,-,TRBV6-5
CASGPGTGVSGELFF,TGTGCCAGCGGACCCGGGACTGGCGTATCCGGGGAGCTGTTTTTT,-,15,TRBJ2-2,-,TRBV7-2
CASRTGNSGNTIYF,TGTGCCAGCAGGACAGGGAACTCTGGAAACACCATATATTTT,TRBD1,14,TRBJ1-3,-,TRBV18
CASSPRDSFQETQYF,TGTGCCAGCAGCCCCAGGGACAGTTTCCAAGAGACCCAGTACTTC,TRBD1,15,TRBJ2-5,few,TRBV7-9
CASSWSSGRGGSYNEQFF,TGTGCCAGCAGTTGGTCCAGCGGGAGGGGAGGATCCTACAATGAGCAGTTCTTC,TRBD2,18,TRBJ2-1,few,TRBV27
CASHISAGPQETQYF,TGCGCCAGCCATATCTCCGCGGGGCCCCAAGAGACCCAGTACTTC,-,15,TRBJ2-5,-,TRBV5-1
CASRTGGPYNEQFF,TGTGCCAGCCGGACAGGGGGCCCCTACAATGAGCAGTTCTTC,TRBD1,14,TRBJ2-1,-,TRBV2
CASSQDIIYRGEKLFF,TGCGCCAGCAGCCAAGATATTATCTACAGAGGGGAAAAACTGTTTTTT,-,16,TRBJ1-4,-,TRBV4-3
CASSLGTSANEQFF,TGCGCCAGCAGCTTGGGGACTAGCGCCAATGAGCAGTTCTTC,TRBD2,14,TRBJ2-1,few,TRBV5-1
CASSPLGGSSYEQYF,TGCGCCAGCAGCCCCCTTGGCGGCAGTTCCTACGAGCAGTACTTC,-,15,TRBJ2-7,-,TRBV5-1
CASGSMGPGLAGGLVETQYF,TGTGCTAGTGGTTCAATGGGTCCGGGACTAGCGGGAGGGCTGGTGGAGACCCAGTACTTC,TRBD2,20,TRBJ2-5,-,TRBV12-5
CASSSQGTSYEQYF,TGTGCCAGCAGCTCACAGGGCACGTCCTACGAGCAGTACTTC,-,14,TRBJ2-7,-,TRBV7-6
CASSVEQTTGNTIYF,TGTGCCAGCAGCGTAGAACAGACTACTGGAAACACCATATATTTT,-,15,TRBJ1-3,-,TRBV9
CASSPSGDRLYEQYF,TGTGCCAGCAGTCCCTCCGGCGACAGGCTCTACGAGCAGTACTTC,-,15,TRBJ2-7,-,TRBV28
CASSLVDRVDGELFF,TGTGCCAGCAGCTTGGTGGACAGGGTCGACGGGGAGCTGTTTTTT,TRBD1,15,TRBJ2-2,few,TRBV5-6
CASSPGLAVYQETQYF,TGTGCCAGCAGTCCGGGACTAGCGGTCTACCAAGAGACCCAGTACTTC,TRBD2,16,TRBJ2-5,few,TRBV28
CASSEDRGQEKLFF,TGTGCCAGCAGTGAGGACAGGGGGCAGGAAAAACTGTTTTTT,TRBD1,14,TRBJ1-4,-,TRBV2
CASSLSTEAFF,TGTGCCAGCAGCTTGAGCACTGAAGCTTTCTTT,-,11,TRBJ1-1,few,TRBV7-8
CSVEELAGGSYEQYF,TGCAGCGTTGAAGAACTAGCGGGAGGCTCCTATGAGCAGTACTTC,TRBD2,15,TRBJ2-7,-,TRBV29-1
CASSPSGGDNQPQHF,TGTGCCAGCAGTCCCTCCGGGGGGGATAATCAGCCCCAGCATTTT,-,15,TRBJ1-5,-,TRBV6-5
CASSIDPGGIGKNIQYF,TGTGCCAGTAGTATAGATCCAGGGGGTATCGGCAAAAACATTCAGTACTTC,TRBD1,17,TRBJ2-4,-,TRBV19
CASKGGETQYF,TGTGCCAGCAAGGGGGGGGAGACCCAGTACTTC,-,11,TRBJ2-5,-,TRBV2
CASSPGGLNQPQHF,TGTGCCAGCTCACCAGGGGGCCTCAATCAGCCCCAGCATTTT,-,14,TRBJ1-5,-,TRBV18
CASSEGSTQETQYF,TGTGCCAGCAGTGAGGGGAGTACCCAAGAGACCCAGTACTTC,-,14,TRBJ2-5,-,TRBV2
CATSREGAAGANVLTF,TGTGCCACCAGCAGGGAGGGGGCTGCGGGGGCCAACGTCCTGACTTTC,-,16,TRBJ2-6,-,TRBV15
CASSYSRRMNTEAFF,TGTGCCAGCAGTTACTCGAGGCGGATGAACACTGAAGCTTTCTTT,-,15,TRBJ1-1,-,TRBV6-5
CASSTPRDRGERGYGYTF,TGTGCCAGCAGCACGCCCCGGGACAGGGGCGAAAGGGGCTATGGCTACACCTTC,TRBD1,18,TRBJ1-2,-,TRBV7-2
CASSISGLPGNQPQHF,TGTGCCAGTAGTATCAGCGGGCTCCCGGGCAATCAGCCCCAGCATTTT,-,16,TRBJ1-5,few,TRBV19
CATSRGLGREDEQFF,TGTGCCACCAGCAGAGGACTCGGACGGGAGGATGAGCAGTTCTTC,TRBD2,15,TRBJ2-1,-,TRBV15
CASSQDSFSGNTIYF,TGTGCCAGCAGCCAGGACAGCTTCTCTGGAAACACCATATATTTT,-,15,TRBJ1-3,-,TRBV3-1/TRBV3-2
CASSEFPYTQYF,TGTGCCAGCAGTGAGTTCCCCTATACGCAGTATTTT,-,12,TRBJ2-3,once,TRBV2
CATSESSGRRPFF,TGTGCCACCAGTGAGTCTAGCGGGAGGAGGCCCTTCTTC,TRBD2,13,TRBJ2-1,-,TRBV24-1
CASSYRELAGSGTGELFF,TGCGCCAGCAGCTATCGGGAACTAGCGGGATCAGGCACCGGGGAGCTGTTTTTT,TRBD2,18,TRBJ2-2,-,TRBV4-1
CASSPGLASEQYF,TGTGCCAGCAGCCCGGGACTAGCCTCCGAGCAGTACTTC,TRBD2,13,TRBJ2-7,-,TRBV7-2
CASSFRAAGRDYGYTF,TGTGCCAGCAGTTTCCGGGCGGCGGGGAGGGACTATGGCTACACCTTC,-,16,TRBJ1-2,-,TRBV27
CASKGLSAPYEQYF,TGTGCCAGCAAAGGACTGTCAGCTCCCTACGAGCAGTACTTC,-,14,TRBJ2-7,-,TRBV21-1
CASSPGTSDRDTQYF,TGTGCCAGCAGCCCCGGGACTAGCGATAGGGATACGCAGTATTTT,TRBD2,15,TRBJ2-3,-,TRBV7-3